This T cell receptor beta chain was retrieved from a study of blood T cell repertoires in COVID-19. Study overall: The study drew acute and convalescent COVID-19 samples from the United States, Italy and Spain.

Per the germline V gene, CDR1 is SNHLY and CDR2 is FYNNEI. The CDR3 is made up of 15 amino acids. The V segment lost 5 bases and the J segment 5 bases; nucleotides outside the gene matches: 9. In the original analysis: Amplification with reference gene primers provided the estimates of nucleated cell counts. TCRdb keeps only in-frame clones here, not all; method: immunoSEQ multiplex PCR. Clone size and V and J calls were adopted from that table, with D and trimming inferred from the DNA. The sample holds 30,000 to 40,000 clones, roughly nine tenths seen once. The specimen was peripheral blood. The chain has TRBV2 and TRBJ2-5, with 9 bases lining up with TRBD1. This TCR was sampled from a man between 65 and 85 years old with active COVID-19. The CDR3 DNA reads as TGTGCCAGCAGTCCACAGGGGGCAGATGGGGAGACCCAGTACTTC. It yields the protein CASSPQGADGETQYF.